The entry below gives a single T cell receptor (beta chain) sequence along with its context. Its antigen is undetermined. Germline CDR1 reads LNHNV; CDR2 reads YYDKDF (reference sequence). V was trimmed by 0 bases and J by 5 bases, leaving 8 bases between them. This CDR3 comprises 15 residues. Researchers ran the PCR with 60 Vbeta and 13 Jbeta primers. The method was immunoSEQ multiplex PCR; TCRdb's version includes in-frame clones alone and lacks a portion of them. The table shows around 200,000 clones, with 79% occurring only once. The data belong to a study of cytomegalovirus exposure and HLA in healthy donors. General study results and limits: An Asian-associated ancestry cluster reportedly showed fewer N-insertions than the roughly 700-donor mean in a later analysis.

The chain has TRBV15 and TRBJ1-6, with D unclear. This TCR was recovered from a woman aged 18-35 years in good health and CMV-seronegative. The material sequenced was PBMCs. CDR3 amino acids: CATSRDWADNSPLHF. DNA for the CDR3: TGTGCCACCAGCAGAGATTGGGCAGATAATTCACCCCTCCACTTT. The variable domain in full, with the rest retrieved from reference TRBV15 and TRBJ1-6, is DAMVIQNPRYQVTQFGKPVTLSCSQTLNHNVMYWYQQKSSQAPKLLFHYYDKDFNNEADTPDNFQSRRPNTSFCFLDIRSPGLGDTAMYLCATSRDWADNSPLHFGNGTRLTVT.